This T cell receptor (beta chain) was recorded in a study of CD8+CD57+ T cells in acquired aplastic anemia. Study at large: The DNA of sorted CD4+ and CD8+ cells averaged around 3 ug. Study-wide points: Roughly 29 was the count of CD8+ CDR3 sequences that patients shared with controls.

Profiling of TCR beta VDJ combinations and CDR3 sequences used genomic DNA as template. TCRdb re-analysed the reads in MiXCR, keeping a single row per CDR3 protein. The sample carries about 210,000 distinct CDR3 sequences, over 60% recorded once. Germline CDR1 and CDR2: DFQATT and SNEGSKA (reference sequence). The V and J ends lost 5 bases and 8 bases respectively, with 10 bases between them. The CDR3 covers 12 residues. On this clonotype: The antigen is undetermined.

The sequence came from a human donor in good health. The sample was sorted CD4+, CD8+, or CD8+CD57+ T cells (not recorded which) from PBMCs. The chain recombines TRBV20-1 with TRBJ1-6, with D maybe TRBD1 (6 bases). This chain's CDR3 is CSAWTVDSPLHF. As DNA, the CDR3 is TGCAGTGCTTGGACAGTCGATTCACCCCTCCACTTT.